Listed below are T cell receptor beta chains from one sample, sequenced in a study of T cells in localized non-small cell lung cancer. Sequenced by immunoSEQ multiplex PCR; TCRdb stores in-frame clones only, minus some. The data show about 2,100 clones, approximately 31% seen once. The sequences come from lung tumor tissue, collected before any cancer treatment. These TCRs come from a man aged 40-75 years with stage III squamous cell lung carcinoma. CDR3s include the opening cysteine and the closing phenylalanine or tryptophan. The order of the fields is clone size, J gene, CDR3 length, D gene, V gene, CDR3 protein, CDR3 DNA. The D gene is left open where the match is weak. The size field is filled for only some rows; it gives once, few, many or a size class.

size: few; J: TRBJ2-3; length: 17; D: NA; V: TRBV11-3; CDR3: CASSLVRRHAEGDTQYF; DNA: TGTGCCAGCAGCTTGGTCAGGCGCCACGCCGAGGGAGATACGCAGTATTTT
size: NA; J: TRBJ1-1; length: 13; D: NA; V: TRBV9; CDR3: CASSGPKATEAFF; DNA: TGTGCCAGCAGCGGTCCAAAAGCCACTGAAGCTTTCTTT
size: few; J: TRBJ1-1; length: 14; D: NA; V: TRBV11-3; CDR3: CASSLAPGNTEAFF; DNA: TGTGCCAGCAGCTTGGCCCCGGGGAACACTGAAGCTTTCTTT
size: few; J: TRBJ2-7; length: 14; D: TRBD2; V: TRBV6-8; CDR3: CASSPKGGLADQYF; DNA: TGTGCCAGCAGTCCCAAGGGGGGACTAGCGGACCAGTACTTC
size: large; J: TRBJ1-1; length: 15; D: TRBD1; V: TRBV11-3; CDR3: CASSTRQGDFTEAFF; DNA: TGTGCCAGCAGCACCCGACAGGGGGACTTCACTGAAGCTTTCTTT
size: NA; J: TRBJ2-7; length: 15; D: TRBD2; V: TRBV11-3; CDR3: CASTDGGAGTYEQYF; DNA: TGTGCCAGCACCGACGGGGGGGCCGGGACCTACGAGCAGTACTTC
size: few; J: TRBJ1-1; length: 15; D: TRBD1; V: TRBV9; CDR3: CASTPGQLMNTEAFF; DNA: TGTGCCAGCACTCCGGGACAGCTTATGAACACTGAAGCTTTCTTT
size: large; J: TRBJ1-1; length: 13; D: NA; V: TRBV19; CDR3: CAVLPGMNTEAFF; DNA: TGTGCCGTTCTCCCAGGGATGAACACTGAAGCTTTCTTT
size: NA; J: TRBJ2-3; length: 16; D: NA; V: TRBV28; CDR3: CASFEREGGGTDTQYF; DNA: TGTGCCAGCTTCGAAAGGGAGGGGGGAGGCACAGATACGCAGTATTTT
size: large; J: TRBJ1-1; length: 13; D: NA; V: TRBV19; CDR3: CASSMGGLTEAFF; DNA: TGTGCCAGTAGTATGGGGGGGCTTACTGAAGCTTTCTTT
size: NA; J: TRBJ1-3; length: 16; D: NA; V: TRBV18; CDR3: CASGNPGRGPGNTIYF; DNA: TGTGCCAGTGGGAATCCGGGACGAGGGCCTGGAAACACCATATATTTT
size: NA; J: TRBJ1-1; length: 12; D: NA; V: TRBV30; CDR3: CAWRGWDTEAFF; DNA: TGTGCCTGGAGGGGATGGGACACTGAAGCTTTCTTT
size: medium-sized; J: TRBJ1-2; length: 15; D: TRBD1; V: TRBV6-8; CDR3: CASRRGPGQSYGYTF; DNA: TGTGCCAGTCGAAGGGGACCGGGACAGTCCTATGGCTACACCTTC
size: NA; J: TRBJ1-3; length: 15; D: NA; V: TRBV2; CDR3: CASSRRTSPGNTIYF; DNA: TGTGCCAGCAGCAGGAGGACATCGCCTGGAAACACCATATATTTT
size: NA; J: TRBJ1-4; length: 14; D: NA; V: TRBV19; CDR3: CASSPQGLNEKLFF; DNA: TGTGCCAGTAGCCCCCAGGGTCTGAATGAAAAACTGTTTTTT
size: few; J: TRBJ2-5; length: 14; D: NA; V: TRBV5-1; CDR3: CASSSPGGKETQYF; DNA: TGCGCCAGCAGCTCTCCGGGGGGCAAAGAGACCCAGTACTTC
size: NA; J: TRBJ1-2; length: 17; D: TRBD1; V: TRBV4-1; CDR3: CASSLGTGGGPGNGYTF; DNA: TGCGCCAGCAGCCTTGGGACAGGGGGCGGCCCAGGGAATGGCTACACCTTC
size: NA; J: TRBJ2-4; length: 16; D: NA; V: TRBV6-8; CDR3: CASSPYDTGSKNIQYF; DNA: TGTGCCAGCAGTCCATACGATACAGGGTCCAAAAACATTCAGTACTTC
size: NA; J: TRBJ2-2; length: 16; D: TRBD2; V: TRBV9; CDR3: CASSPLSLAGVEELFF; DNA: TGTGCCAGCAGCCCCCTCTCACTAGCGGGAGTTGAGGAGCTGTTTTTT
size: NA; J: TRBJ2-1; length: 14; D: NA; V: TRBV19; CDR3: CASQRGSSYNEQFF; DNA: TGTGCCAGTCAACGAGGGAGCTCCTACAATGAGCAGTTCTTC
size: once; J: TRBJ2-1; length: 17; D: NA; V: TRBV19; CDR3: CASSIDVIQGAGNEQFF; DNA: TGTGCCAGTAGTATAGATGTAATACAGGGAGCGGGCAATGAGCAGTTCTTC
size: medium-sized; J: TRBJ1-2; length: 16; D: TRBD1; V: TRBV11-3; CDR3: CASSVGPGQGLYGYTF; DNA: TGTGCCAGCAGCGTTGGACCGGGACAGGGACTCTATGGCTACACCTTC
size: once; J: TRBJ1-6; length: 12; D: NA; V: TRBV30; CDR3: CASGTDYSPLHF; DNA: TGTGCCTCGGGGACCGATTATTCACCCCTCCACTTT
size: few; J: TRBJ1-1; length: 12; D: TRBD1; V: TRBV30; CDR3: CARQGRNTEAFF; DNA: TGTGCCAGACAGGGGAGGAACACTGAAGCTTTCTTT
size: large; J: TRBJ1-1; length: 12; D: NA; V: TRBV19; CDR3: CASTLGRTEAFF; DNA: TGTGCCAGTACCCTGGGCCGGACTGAAGCTTTCTTT
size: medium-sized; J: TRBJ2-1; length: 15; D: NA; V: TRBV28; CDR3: CASSLDRQDSNEQFF; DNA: TGTGCCAGCAGTTTAGACAGGCAGGACTCTAATGAGCAGTTCTTC
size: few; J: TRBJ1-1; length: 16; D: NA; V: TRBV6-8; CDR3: CASREGGGRVNTEAFF; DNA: TGTGCCAGCAGGGAGGGAGGGGGTAGGGTGAACACTGAAGCTTTCTTT
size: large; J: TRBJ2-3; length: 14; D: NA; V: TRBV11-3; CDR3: CASSLGYDTDTQYF; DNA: TGTGCCAGCAGCTTGGGGTATGACACAGATACGCAGTATTTT
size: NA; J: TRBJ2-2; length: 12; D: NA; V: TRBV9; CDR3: CASSVYTGELFF; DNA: TGTGCCAGCAGCGTCTACACCGGGGAGCTGTTTTTT
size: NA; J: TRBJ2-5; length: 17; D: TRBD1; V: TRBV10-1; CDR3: CASSEPHRDRGQETQYF; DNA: TGCGCCAGCAGTGAGCCTCACCGGGACAGGGGGCAAGAGACCCAGTACTTC
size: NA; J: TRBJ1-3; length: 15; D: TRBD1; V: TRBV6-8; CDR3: CASRNRGLSGNTIYF; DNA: TGTGCCAGCAGGAACAGGGGACTCTCTGGAAACACCATATATTTT
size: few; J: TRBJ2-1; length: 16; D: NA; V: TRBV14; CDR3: CASSQDRGSYYNEQFF; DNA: TGTGCCAGCAGCCAAGATCGGGGAAGTTACTACAATGAGCAGTTCTTC
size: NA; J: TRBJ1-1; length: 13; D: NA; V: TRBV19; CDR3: CASSMKENTEAFF; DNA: TGTGCCAGTAGTATGAAGGAGAACACTGAAGCTTTCTTT
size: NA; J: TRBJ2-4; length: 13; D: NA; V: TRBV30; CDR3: CAWSVRFRDIQYF; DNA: TGTGCCTGGAGTGTAAGGTTTCGAGACATTCAGTACTTC
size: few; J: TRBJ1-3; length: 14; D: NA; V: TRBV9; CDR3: CASSPATGENTIYF; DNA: TGTGCCAGCAGCCCCGCAACGGGGGAAAACACCATATATTTT
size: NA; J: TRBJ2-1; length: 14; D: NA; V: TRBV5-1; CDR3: CASSLSGYYNEQFF; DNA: TGCGCCAGCAGCTTGTCGGGTTACTACAATGAGCAGTTCTTC
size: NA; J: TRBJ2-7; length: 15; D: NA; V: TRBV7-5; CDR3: CASSFTGQPSYEQYF; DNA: TGTGCCAGCAGCTTTACGGGACAGCCTTCCTACGAGCAGTACTTC
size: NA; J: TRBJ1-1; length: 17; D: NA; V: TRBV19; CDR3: CASRRAGEARKGTEAFF; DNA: TGTGCCAGCCGCAGGGCAGGGGAGGCGCGGAAGGGCACTGAAGCTTTCTTT
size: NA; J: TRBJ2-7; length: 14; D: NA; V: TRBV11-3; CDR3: CASSLSADSYEQYF; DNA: TGTGCCAGCAGCTTAAGCGCCGACTCCTACGAGCAGTACTTC
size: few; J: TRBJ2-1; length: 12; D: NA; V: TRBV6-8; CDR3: CASRLEGNEQFF; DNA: TGTGCCTCCAGGCTAGAGGGCAATGAGCAGTTCTTC
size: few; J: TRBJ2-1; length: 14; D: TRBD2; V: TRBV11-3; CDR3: CASSFTGGYNEQFF; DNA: TGTGCCAGCAGCTTCACGGGAGGGTACAATGAGCAGTTCTTC
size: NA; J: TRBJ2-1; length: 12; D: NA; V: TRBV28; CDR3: CASSLLENEQFF; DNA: TGTGCCAGCAGTTTATTGGAGAATGAGCAGTTCTTC
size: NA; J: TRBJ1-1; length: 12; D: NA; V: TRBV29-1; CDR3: CSVAPDWGGAFF; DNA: TGCAGCGTCGCCCCAGATTGGGGGGGAGCTTTCTTT
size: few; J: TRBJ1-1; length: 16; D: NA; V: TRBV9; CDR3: CASSVSPQIMNTEAFF; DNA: TGTGCCAGCAGCGTCTCCCCCCAAATAATGAACACTGAAGCTTTCTTT
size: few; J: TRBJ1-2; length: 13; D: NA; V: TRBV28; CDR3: CATPSGAMRGYTF; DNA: TGTGCCACCCCTTCTGGAGCTATGAGGGGCTACACCTTC
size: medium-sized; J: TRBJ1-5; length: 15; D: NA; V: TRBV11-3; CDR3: CASSLGDDLNQPQHF; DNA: TGTGCCAGCAGCTTAGGGGACGACCTCAATCAGCCCCAGCATTTT
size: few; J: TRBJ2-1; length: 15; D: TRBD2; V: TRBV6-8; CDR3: CASSELAGGGNEQFF; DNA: TGTGCCAGCAGTGAGTTAGCGGGAGGAGGTAATGAGCAGTTCTTC
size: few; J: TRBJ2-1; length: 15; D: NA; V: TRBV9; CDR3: CASSVARSSYNEQFF; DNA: TGTGCCAGCAGCGTAGCGAGGAGCTCCTACAATGAGCAGTTCTTC
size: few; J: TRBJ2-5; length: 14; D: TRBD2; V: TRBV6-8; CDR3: CASRSGLVLETQYF; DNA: TGTGCCAGCAGATCCGGACTAGTGCTAGAGACCCAGTACTTC
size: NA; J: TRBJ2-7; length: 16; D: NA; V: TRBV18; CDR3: CASSLDGAGQSYEQYF; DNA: TGTGCCAGCTCACTGGACGGAGCGGGACAGTCCTACGAGCAGTACTTC
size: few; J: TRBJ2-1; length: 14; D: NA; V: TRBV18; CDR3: CASLRAGENNEQFF; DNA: TGTGCCAGTCTTCGGGCAGGGGAGAACAATGAGCAGTTCTTC
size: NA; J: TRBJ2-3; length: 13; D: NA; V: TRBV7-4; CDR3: CASSLGFSDTQYF; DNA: TGTGCCAGCAGCTTAGGGTTTTCCGATACGCAGTATTTT
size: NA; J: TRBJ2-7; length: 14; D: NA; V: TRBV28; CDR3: CASSLFLGSYEQYF; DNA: TGTGCCAGCAGTTTATTTCTGGGCTCCTACGAGCAGTACTTC
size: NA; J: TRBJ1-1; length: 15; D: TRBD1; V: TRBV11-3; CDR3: CASSTTGTGGPRAFF; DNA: TGTGCCAGCAGCACAACCGGGACAGGGGGCCCACGAGCTTTCTTT
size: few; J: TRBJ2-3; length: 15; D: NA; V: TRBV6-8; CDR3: CASSPMAASTDTQYF; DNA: TGTGCCAGCAGTCCCATGGCAGCGAGCACAGATACGCAGTATTTT
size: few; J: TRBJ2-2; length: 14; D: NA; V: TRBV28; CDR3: CASSSIMNTGELFF; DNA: TGTGCCAGCAGTTCCATAATGAACACCGGGGAGCTGTTTTTT
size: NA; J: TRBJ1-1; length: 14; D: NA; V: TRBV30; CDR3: CAWSVSAANTEAFF; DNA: TGTGCCTGGAGTGTTTCAGCGGCCAACACTGAAGCTTTCTTT
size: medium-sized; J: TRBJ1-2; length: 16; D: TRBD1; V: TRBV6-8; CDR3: CASSGESGTGHYGYTF; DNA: TGTGCCAGCAGTGGCGAGTCGGGGACAGGACATTATGGCTACACCTTC
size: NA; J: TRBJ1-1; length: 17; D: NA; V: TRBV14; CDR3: CASSQRGGLGMNTEAFF; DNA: TGTGCCAGCAGCCAAAGGGGGGGGCTCGGAATGAACACTGAAGCTTTCTTT